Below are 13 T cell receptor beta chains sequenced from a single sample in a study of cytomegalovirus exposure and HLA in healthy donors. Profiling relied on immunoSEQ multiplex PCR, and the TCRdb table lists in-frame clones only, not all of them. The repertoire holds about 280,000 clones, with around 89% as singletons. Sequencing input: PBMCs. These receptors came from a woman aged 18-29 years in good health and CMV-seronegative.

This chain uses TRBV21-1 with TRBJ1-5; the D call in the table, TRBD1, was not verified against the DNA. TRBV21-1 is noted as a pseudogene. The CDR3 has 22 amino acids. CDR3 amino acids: CASSKERGCRDRGPYSNQPQHF. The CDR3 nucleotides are TGTGCCAGCAGCAAAGAAAGAGGCTGCAGGGACAGGGGGCCTTATAGCAATCAGCCCCAGCATTTT.

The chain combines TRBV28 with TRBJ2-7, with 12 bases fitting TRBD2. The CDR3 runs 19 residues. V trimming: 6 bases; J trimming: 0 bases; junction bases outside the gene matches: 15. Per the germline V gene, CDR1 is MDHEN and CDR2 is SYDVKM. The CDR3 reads CASSSLIGLAGRSSYEQYF. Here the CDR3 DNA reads TGTGCCAGCAGCTCCCTCATCGGACTAGCGGGAAGGAGCTCCTACGAGCAGTACTTC.

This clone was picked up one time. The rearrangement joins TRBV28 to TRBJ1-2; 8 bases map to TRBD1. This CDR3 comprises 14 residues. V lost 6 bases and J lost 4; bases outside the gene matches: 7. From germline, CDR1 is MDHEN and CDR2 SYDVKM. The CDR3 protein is CASSSGQGPYGYTF. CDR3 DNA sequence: TGTGCCAGCAGCTCAGGACAGGGCCCCTATGGCTACACCTTC.

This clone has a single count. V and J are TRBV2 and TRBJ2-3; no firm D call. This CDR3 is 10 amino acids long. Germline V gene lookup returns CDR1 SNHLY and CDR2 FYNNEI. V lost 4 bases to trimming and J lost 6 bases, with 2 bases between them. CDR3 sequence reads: CASSADTQYF. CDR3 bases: TGTGCCAGCAGTGCGGATACGCAGTATTTT.

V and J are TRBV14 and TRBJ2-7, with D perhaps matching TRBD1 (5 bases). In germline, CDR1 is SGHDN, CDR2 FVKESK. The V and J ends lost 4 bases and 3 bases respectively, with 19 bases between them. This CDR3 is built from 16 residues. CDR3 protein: CASSPRTLRIDYEQYF. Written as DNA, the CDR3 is TGTGCCAGCAGCCCTCGGACATTAAGAATCGACTACGAGCAGTACTTC.

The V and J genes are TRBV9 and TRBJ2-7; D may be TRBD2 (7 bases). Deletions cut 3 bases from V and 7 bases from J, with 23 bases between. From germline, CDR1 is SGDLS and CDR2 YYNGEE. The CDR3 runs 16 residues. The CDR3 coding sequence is TGTGCCAGCAGCGCAGAGGGGGGGACCCCCTTGGGGGAGCAGTACTTC. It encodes CASSAEGGTPLGEQYF.

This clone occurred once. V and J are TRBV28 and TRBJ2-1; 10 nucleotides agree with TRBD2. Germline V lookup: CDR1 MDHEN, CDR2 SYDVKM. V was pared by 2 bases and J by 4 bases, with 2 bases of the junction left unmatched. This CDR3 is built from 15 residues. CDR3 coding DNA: TGTGCCAGCAGTTTACTAGCGGGAGATTACAATGAGCAGTTCTTC. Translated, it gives CASSLLAGDYNEQFF.

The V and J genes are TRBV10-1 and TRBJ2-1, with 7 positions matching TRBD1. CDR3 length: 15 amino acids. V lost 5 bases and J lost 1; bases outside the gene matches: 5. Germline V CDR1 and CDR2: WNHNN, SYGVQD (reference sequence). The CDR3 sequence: CASSRGQASYNEQFF. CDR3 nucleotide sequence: TGCGCCAGCAGTCGCGGACAGGCTTCCTACAATGAGCAGTTCTTC.

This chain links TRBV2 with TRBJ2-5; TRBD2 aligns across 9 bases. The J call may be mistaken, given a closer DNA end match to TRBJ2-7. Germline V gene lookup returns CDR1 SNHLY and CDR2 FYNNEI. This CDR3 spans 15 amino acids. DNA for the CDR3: TGTGCCAGCCTCGGACGGACTAGCGTTACCTACGAGCAGTACTTC. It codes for CASLGRTSVTYEQYF.

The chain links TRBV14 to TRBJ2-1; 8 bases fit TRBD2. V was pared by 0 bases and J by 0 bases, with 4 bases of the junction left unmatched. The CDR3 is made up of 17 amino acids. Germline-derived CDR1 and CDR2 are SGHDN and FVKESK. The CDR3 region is CASSQDYSGSSYNEQFF. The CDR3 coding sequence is TGTGCCAGCAGCCAAGATTACAGCGGGAGCTCCTACAATGAGCAGTTCTTC.

The CDR3 region has the DNA TGTGCCAGCAGCTCCCAACCCGGGACTAATGAAAAACTGTTTTTT. Translated: CASSSQPGTNEKLFF. The chain is built from TRBV5-6 and TRBJ1-4; no definite D call. Trimming took off 3 bases at V and 2 bases at J, with 11 bases between the two ends. This CDR3 spans 15 amino acids. Germline lookup yields CDR1 SGHDT and CDR2 YYEEEE.

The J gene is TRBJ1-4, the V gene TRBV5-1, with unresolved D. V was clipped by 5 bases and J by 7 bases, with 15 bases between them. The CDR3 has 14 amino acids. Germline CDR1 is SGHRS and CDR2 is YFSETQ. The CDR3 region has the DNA TGCGCCAGCAGTTCGCGACCAGGTAGTGAAAAACTGTTTTTT. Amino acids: CASSSRPGSEKLFF.

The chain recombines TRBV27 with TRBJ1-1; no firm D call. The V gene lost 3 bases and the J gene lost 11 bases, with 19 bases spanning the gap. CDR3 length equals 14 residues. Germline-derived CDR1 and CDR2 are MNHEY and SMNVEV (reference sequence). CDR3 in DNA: TGTGCCAGCAGTTTCGACGTAGGAGGATCCGGGGCTTTCTTT. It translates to CASSFDVGGSGAFF.